Listed here is a single T cell receptor beta chain. Antigen specificity is unknown. This record belongs to a study of beta chain features in type 1 diabetes. General study points: Within each of all four CD4+ subsets, Type 1 diabetes patients had TCRB CDR3s that were moderately but significantly shorter.

As every portion of the isolated RNA was reverse transcribed, the sequencing read expressed TCRB transcripts. Profiled with immunoSEQ multiplex PCR; TCRdb holds only in-frame clones, not every one. The sample contains under 20,000 clones, 55% to 75% of which appear only once. Input material: stem cell memory CD4+ T cells from blood. This receptor was obtained from a young man with type 1 diabetes.

In DNA, the CDR3 is TGTGCCAGCAGCTTAGAGTTGGAGCAGACTGAAGCTTTCTTT. It specifies CASSLELEQTEAFF. V usage is TRBV7-2 and J usage is TRBJ1-1; no reliable D call. V lost 1 base, J lost 5 bases, and 11 bases lay in between. CDR1 SGHTA and CDR2 FQGNSA come from the germline V gene. This CDR3 is built from 14 residues.